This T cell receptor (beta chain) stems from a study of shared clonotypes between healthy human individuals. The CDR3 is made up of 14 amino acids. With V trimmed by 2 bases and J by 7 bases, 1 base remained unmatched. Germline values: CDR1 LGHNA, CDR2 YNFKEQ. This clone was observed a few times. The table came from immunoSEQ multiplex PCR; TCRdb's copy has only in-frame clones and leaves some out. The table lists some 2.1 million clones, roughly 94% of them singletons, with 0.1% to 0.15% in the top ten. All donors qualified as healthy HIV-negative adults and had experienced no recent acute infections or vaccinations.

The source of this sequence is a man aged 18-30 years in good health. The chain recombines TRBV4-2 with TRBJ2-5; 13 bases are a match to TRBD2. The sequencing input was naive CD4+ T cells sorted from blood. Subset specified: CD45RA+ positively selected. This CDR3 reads CASSQTSGGATQYF. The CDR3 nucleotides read TGTGCCAGCAGCCAAACTAGCGGGGGGGCGACCCAGTACTTC.